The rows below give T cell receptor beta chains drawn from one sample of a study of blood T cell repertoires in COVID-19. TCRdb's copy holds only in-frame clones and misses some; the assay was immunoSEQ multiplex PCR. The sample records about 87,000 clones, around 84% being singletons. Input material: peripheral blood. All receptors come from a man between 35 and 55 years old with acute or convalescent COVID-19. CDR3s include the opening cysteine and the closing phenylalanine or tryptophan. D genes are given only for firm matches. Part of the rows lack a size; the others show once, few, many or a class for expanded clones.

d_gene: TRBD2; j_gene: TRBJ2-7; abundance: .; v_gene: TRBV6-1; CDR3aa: CASSEEIGTRLLQYF; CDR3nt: TGTGCCAGCAGTGAAGAGATAGGGACTAGGCTACTGCAGTACTTC
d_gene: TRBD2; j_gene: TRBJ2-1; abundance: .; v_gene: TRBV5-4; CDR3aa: CASSSGTSGRSEQFF; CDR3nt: TGTGCCAGCAGCTCCGGGACTAGCGGGAGGAGTGAGCAGTTCTTC
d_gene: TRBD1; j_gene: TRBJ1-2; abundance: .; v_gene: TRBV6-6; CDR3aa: CASSRINRGRNTF; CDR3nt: TGTGCCAGCAGCCGAATCAACAGGGGGCGGAACACCTTC
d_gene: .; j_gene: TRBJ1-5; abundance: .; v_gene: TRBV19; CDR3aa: CASSISGSNNQPQHF; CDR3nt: TGTGCCAGTAGTATAAGTGGCAGTAACAATCAGCCCCAGCATTTT
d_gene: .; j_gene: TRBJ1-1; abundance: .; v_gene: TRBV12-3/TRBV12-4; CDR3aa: CASSFVFTEAFF; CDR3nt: TGTGCCAGCAGTTTCGTGTTCACTGAAGCTTTCTTT
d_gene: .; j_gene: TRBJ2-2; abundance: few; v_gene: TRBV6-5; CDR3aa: CASINEGELFF; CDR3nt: TGTGCCAGCATCAACGAGGGGGAGCTGTTTTTT
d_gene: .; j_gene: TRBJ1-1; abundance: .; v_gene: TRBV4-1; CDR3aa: CASSQDPDTEAFF; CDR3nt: TGCGCCAGCAGCCAAGATCCGGACACTGAAGCTTTCTTT
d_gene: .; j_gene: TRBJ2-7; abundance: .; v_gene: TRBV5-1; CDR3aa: CASSLGQYYEQYF; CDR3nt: TGCGCCAGCAGCTTGGGACAGTACTACGAGCAGTACTTC
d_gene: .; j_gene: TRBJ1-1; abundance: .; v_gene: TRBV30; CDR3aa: CALTTPGNEAFF; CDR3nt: TGTGCCTTGACTACCCCCGGGAATGAAGCTTTCTTT
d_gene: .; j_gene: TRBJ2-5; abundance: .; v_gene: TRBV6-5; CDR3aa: CASSYSGTQYF; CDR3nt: TGTGCCAGCAGTTACTCCGGGACCCAGTACTTC
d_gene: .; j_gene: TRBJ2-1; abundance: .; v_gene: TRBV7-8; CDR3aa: CASSLFSRGGEQFF; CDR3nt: TGTGCCAGCAGCCTCTTTAGCCGGGGAGGTGAGCAGTTCTTC
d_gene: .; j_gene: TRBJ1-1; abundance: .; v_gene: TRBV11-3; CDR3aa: CASSPATGMNTEAFF; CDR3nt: TGTGCCAGCAGCCCTGCGACAGGAATGAACACTGAAGCTTTCTTT
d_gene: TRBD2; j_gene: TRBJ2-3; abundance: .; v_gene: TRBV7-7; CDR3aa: CASSLGPSGNTDTQYF; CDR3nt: TGTGCCAGCAGCTTAGGCCCTAGCGGAAACACAGATACGCAGTATTTT
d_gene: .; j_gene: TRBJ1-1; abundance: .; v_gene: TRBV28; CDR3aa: CASSNKNTEAFF; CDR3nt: TGTGCCAGCAGTAACAAGAACACTGAAGCTTTCTTT
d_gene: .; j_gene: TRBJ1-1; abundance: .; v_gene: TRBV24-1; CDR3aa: CATNNGQPNTEAFF; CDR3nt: TGTGCCACCAATAATGGACAGCCGAACACTGAAGCTTTCTTT
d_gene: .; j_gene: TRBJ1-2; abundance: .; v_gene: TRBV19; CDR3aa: CASIRQSSGYGYTF; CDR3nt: TGTGCCAGTATCCGACAGAGCTCGGGCTATGGCTACACCTTC
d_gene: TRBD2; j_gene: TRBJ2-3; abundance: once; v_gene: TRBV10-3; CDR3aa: CAIGRDPDTQYF; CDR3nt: TGTGCCATCGGGAGGGACCCAGATACGCAGTATTTT
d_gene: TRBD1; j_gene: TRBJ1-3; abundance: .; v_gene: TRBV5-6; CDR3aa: CASRYRDRGGNTIYF; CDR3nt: TGTGCCAGCAGGTACCGGGACAGGGGAGGAAACACCATATATTTT
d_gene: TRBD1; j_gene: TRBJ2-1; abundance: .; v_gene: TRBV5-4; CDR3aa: CASSPRDRVEQFF; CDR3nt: TGTGCCAGCAGCCCCCGCGACAGGGTTGAGCAGTTCTTC
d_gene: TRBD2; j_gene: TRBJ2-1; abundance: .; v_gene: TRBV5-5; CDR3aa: CASSPSSSGGARNEQFF; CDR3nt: TGTGCCAGCAGCCCATCCTCCTCGGGGGGGGCCAGGAATGAGCAGTTCTTC
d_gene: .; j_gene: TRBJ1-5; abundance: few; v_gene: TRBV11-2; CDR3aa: CASSLEAGSKPQHF; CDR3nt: TGTGCCAGCAGCTTAGAGGCAGGTTCAAAGCCCCAGCATTTT
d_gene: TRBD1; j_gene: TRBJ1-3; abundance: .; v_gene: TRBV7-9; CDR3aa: CASSFDRGYGNTIYF; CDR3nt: TGTGCCAGCAGCTTCGACAGGGGTTATGGAAACACCATATATTTT
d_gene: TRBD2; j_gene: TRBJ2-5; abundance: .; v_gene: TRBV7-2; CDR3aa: CASSPFGPAGGNQETQYF; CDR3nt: TGTGCCAGCAGCCCCTTCGGCCCAGCGGGGGGGAATCAAGAGACCCAGTACTTC
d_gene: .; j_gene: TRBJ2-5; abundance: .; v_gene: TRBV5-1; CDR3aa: CASSGAYQETQYF; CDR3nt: TGCGCCAGCTCAGGGGCGTACCAAGAGACCCAGTACTTC
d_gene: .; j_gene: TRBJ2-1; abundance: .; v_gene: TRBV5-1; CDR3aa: CASSVGENEQFF; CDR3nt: TGCGCCAGCAGCGTGGGGGAGAATGAGCAGTTCTTC
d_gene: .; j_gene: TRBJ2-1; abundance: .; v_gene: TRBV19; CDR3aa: CASSPRDGEQFF; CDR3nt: TGTGCCAGTAGTCCCCGCGATGGTGAGCAGTTCTTC
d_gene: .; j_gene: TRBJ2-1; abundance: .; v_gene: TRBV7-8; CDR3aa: CASSPSLARGQFF; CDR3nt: TGTGCCAGCAGCCCCAGCCTGGCCAGGGGGCAGTTCTTC
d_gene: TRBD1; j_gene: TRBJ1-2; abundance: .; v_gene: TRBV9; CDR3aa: CASTDSTGDNYGYTF; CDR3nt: TGTGCCAGCACTGATTCAACAGGGGATAACTATGGCTACACCTTC
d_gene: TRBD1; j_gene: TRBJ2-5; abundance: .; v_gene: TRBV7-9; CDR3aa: CASSEGQGARETQYF; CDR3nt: TGTGCCAGCAGCGAAGGACAGGGGGCACGGGAGACCCAGTACTTC
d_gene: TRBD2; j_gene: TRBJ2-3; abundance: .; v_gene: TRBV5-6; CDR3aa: CASSLPSGINTQYF; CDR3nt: TGTGCCAGCAGCTTGCCTAGCGGGATTAATACGCAGTATTTT
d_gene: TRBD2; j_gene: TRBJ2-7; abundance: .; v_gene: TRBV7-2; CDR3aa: CASSARTSGDSYEQYF; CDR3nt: TGTGCCAGCAGCGCCAGGACTAGCGGGGATTCCTACGAGCAGTACTTC